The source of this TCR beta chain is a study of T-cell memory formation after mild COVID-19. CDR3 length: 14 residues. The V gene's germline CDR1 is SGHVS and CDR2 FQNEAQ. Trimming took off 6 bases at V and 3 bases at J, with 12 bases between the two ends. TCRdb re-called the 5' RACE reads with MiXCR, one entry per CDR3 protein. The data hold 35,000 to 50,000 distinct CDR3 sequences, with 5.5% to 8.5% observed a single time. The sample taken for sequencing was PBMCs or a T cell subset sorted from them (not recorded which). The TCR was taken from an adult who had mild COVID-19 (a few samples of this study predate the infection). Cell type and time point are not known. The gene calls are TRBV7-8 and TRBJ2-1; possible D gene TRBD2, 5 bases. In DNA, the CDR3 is TGTGCCAGCAGGCGGAGCGGTGACTACAATGAGCAGTTCTTC. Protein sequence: CASRRSGDYNEQFF.